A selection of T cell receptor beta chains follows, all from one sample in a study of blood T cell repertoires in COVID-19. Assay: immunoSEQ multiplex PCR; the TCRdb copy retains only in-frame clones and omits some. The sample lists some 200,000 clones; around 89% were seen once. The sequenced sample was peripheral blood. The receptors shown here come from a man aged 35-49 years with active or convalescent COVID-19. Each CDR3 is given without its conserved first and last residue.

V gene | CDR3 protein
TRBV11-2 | ASSLHRGNSPLH
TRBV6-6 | ASSYSSTVGYT
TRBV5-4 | ASSPSSGMYTDTQY
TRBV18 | ASSPGSGNNEQF
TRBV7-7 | ASSLEGGQETQY
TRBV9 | ASSLLTGNPEAF
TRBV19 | AVGGLRNQPQH
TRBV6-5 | ASSNQAYLYEQF
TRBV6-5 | ASGTPFPYGPQH
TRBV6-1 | ASSEVVHNTDTQY
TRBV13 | ASSLRSGGGFFTEAF
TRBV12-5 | ASGPGQGVGGANVLT
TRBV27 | ASSLSPASIYEQY
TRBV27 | ASSSLPSGSTSYEQY
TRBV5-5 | ASSLDAGAYEQY
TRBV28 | ASSLVDRDNSPLH
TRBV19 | ASGYRGSNQPQH
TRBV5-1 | ASRTGTGNTEAF
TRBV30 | AWISWERGYT
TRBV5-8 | ASSLGGGSPLH
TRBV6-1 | ASSDRRDQPQH
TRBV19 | ASSWDRASPLH